These 7 T cell receptor beta chains originate from one sample sequenced in a study of blood T cell repertoires in COVID-19. Sequencing used immunoSEQ multiplex PCR; TCRdb keeps in-frame clones, though not all of them. The sample includes 180,000 or so clones, 80% to 90% seen only once; the top ten take roughly 15%. What was sequenced was peripheral blood. The origin of the receptors is a woman aged 70 to 79 with COVID-19, enrolled during active disease.

The CDR3 loop reads CASRVEEGSPLHF. The DNA of the CDR3 is TGCGCCAGCCGCGTGGAGGAGGGTTCACCCCTCCACTTT. The J gene is TRBJ1-6, the V gene TRBV5-1; D is unclear. Per the germline V gene, CDR1 is SGHRS and CDR2 is YFSETQ. The ends were cut back, 7 bases at V and 9 bases at J, with 14 bases in the middle. This CDR3 has 13 amino acids.

The V gene is TRBV6-5, the J gene TRBJ2-1, with TRBD2 matching over 8 bases. J lost 6 bases, V lost 5 bases, and 6 bases had no gene match. Germline assignment: CDR1 MNHEY and CDR2 SVGAGI. There are 14 residues in the CDR3. CDR3 in DNA: TGTGCCAGCAGTAGGCCGGGAGGGCCCAATGAGCAGTTCTTC. This gives the protein CASSRPGGPNEQFF.

This clone was detected a few times. The chain has TRBV19 and TRBJ1-1; D is uncertain. The germline V and J ends were trimmed by 2 bases and 2 bases, with 9 bases remaining between them. The CDR3 runs to 14 residues. In germline, CDR1 is LNHDA, CDR2 SQIVND (reference sequence). As DNA, the CDR3 is TGTGCCAGTAGTATATCGGGGTCCAACACTGAAGCTTTCTTT. This gives the protein CASSISGSNTEAFF.

The chain uses TRBV24-1 and TRBJ2-7, with 12 bases identical to TRBD1. Germline lookup yields CDR1 KGHDR and CDR2 SFDVKD. The length of the CDR3 is 15 residues. Trimming cost V 2 bases and J 6 bases; bases outside gene matches: 4. CDR3 sequence: CATSDSGTGGSEQYF. The DNA of the CDR3 is TGTGCCACCAGTGATTCCGGGACAGGGGGCAGCGAGCAGTACTTC.

The chain carries TRBV30 and TRBJ1-2; no clear D. Trimming stripped 0 bases from V and 2 bases from J, with 10 bases between. The CDR3 runs 14 residues. Germline V gene data show CDR1 as GTSNPN and CDR2 as SVGIG (reference sequence). CDR3 protein: CAWSVPGGNYGYTF. The CDR3 DNA is TGTGCCTGGAGTGTACCAGGAGGGAACTATGGCTACACCTTC.

This clone appeared a few times. V and J are TRBV5-1 and TRBJ2-7; TRBD1 agrees at 9 bases. Germline CDR1 is SGHRS and CDR2 is YFSETQ. The CDR3 is 15 residues long. V was pared by 4 bases and J by 5 bases, with 10 bases of the junction left unmatched. The CDR3: CASSIAGTGTDEQYF. CDR3 DNA sequence: TGCGCCAGCAGCATCGCCGGGACAGGGACCGACGAGCAGTACTTC.

V gene TRBV6-5 combines with J gene TRBJ2-7, with TRBD2 identical over 7 bases. CDR1 is MNHEY and CDR2 is SVGAGI in the germline V gene. Unmatched junction bases numbered 9, after V lost 6 bases and J lost 4 bases. The CDR3 covers 14 residues. The CDR3 DNA sequence: TGTGCCAGCAGCCCCCGGGGGGTGAGTTACGAGCAGTACGTC. Amino acid sequence: CASSPRGVSYEQYV.